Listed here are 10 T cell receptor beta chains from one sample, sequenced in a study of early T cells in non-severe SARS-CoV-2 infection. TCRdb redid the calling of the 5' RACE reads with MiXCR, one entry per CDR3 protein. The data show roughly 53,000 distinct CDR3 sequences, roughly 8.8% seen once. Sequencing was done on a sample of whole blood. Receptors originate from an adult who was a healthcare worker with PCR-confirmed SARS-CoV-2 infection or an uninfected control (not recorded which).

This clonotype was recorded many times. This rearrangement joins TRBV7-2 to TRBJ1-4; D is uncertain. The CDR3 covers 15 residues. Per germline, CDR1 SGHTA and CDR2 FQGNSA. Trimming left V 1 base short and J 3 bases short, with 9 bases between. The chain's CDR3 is CASSLVRGANEKLFF. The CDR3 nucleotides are TGTGCCAGCAGCTTAGTTCGGGGAGCTAATGAAAAACTGTTTTTT.

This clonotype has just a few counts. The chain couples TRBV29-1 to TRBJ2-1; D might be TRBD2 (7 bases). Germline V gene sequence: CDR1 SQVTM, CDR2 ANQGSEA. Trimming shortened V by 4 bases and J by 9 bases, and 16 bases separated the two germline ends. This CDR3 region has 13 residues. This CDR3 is CSVGTGGLGEQFF. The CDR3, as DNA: TGCAGCGTTGGTACGGGGGGCCTGGGTGAGCAGTTCTTC.

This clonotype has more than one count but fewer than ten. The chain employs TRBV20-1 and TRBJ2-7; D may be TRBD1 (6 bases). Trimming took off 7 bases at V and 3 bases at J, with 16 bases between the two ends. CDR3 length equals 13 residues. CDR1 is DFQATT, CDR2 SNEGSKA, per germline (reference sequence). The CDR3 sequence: CSVGTQSLYEQYF. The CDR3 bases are TGCAGTGTCGGGACACAGAGCCTCTACGAGCAGTACTTC.

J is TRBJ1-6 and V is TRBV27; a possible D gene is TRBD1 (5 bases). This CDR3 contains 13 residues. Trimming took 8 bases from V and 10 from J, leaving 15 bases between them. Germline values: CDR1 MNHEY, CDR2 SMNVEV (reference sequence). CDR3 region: CASAGTRGSPLHF. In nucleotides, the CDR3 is TGTGCCAGCGCTGGGACCCGGGGGTCACCCCTCCACTTT.

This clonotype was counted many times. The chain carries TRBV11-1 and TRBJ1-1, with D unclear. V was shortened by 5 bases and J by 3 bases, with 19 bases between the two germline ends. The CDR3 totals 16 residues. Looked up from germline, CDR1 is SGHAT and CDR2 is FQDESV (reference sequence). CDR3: CASSEYIAGGYTEAFF. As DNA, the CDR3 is TGTGCCAGCAGCGAGTACATAGCAGGCGGATACACTGAAGCTTTCTTT.

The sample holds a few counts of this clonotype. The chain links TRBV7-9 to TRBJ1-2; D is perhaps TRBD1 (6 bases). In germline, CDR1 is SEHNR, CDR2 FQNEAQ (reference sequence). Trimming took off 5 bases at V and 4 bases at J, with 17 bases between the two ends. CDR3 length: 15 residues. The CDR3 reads CASSPSDSSIYGYTF. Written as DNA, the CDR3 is TGTGCCAGCAGCCCGTCGGACAGTTCTATCTATGGCTACACCTTC.

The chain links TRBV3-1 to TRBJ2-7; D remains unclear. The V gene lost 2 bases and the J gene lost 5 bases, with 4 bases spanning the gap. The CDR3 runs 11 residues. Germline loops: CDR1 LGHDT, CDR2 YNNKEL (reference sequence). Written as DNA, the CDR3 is TGTGCCAGCAGCCAATCGCACGAGCAGTACTTC. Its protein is CASSQSHEQYF.

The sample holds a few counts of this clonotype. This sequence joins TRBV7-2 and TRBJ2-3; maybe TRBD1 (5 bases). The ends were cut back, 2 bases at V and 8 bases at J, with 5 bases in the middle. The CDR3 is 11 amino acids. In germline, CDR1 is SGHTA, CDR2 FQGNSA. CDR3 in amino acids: CASSLQGTQYF. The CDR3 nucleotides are TGTGCCAGCAGCTTACAGGGTACGCAGTATTTT.

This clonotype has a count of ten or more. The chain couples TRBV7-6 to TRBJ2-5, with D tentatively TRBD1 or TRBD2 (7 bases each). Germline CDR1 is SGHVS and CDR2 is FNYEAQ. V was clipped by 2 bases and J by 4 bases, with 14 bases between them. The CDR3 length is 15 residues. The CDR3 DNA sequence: TGTGCCAGCAGCTTATTGACAGGGACTATAGAGACCCAGTACTTC. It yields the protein CASSLLTGTIETQYF.

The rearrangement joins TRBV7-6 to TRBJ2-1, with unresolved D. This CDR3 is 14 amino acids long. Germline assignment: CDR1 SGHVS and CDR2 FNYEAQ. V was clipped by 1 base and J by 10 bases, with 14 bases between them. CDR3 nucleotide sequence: TGTGCCAGCAGCTTAGAATTTAGCAGTCCAGAGCAGTTCTTC. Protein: CASSLEFSSPEQFF.